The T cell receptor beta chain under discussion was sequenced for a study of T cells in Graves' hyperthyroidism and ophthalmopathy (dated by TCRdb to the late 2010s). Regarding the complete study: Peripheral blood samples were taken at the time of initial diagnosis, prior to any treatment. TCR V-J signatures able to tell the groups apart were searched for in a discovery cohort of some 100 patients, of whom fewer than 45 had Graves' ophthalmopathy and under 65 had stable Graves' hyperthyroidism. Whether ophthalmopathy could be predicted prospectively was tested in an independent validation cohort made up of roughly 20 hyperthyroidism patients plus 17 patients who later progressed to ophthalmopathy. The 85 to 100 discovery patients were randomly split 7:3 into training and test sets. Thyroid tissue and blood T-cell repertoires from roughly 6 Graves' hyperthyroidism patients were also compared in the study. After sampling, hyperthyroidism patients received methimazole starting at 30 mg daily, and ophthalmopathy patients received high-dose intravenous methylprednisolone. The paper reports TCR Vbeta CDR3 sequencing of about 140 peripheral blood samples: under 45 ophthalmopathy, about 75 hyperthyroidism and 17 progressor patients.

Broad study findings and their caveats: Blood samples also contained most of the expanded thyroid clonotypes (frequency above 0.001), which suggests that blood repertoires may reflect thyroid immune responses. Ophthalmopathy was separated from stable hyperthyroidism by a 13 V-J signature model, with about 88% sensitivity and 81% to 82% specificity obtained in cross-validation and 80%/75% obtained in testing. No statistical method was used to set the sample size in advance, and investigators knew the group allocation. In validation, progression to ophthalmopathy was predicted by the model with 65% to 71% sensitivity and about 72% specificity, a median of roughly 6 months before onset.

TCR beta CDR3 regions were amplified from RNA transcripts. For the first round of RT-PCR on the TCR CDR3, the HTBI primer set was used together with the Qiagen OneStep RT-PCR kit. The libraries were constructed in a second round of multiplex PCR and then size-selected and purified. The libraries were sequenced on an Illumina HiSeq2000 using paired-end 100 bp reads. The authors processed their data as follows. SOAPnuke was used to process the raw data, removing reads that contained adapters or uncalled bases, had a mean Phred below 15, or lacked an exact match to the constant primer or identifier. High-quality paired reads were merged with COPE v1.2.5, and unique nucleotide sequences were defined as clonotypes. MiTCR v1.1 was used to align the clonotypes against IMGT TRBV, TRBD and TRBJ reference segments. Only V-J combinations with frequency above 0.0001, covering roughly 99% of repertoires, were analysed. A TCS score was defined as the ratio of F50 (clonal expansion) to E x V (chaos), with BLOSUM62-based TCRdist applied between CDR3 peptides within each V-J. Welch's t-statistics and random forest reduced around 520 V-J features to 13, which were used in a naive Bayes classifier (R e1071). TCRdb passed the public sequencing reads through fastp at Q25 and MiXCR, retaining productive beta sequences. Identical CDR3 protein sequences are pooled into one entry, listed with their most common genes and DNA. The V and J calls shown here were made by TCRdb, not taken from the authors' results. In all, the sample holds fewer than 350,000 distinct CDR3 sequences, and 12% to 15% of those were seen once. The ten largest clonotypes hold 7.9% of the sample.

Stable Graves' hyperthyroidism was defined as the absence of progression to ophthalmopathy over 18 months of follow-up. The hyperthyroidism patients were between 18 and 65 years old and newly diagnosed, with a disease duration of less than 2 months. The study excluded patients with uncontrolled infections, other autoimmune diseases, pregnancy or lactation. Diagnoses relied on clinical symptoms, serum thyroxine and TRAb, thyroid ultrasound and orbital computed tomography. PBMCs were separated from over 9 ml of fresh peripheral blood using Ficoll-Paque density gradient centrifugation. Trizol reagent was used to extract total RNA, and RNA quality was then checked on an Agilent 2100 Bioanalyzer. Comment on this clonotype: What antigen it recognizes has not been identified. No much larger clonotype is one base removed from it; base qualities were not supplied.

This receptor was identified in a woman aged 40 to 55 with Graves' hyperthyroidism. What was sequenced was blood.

The nucleotides read TGTGCCAGCAGCGTAGGTGTTGGGACGGACTCCTACGAGCAGTACTTC. This codes for CASSVGVGTDSYEQYF. Recombination linked TRBV9 to TRBJ2-7, with the D call tentatively TRBD1 or TRBD2, each fitting 5 bases. The CDR3 spans 16 residues, from the cysteine through the phenylalanine. Left in the record is the CDR3 DNA by itself, 48 bases read in frame from the first base. CDR1 is given as SGDLS and CDR2 as YYNGEE, both from the germline V gene. The trim is 0 bases for V and 0 bases for J, with a gap of 13 bases between the germline ends. With the portions outside the CDR3 filled from the reference TRBV9 and TRBJ2-7 genes, the complete variable region becomes DSGVTQTPKHLITATGQRVTLRCSPRSGDLSVYWYQQSLDQGLQFLIQYYNGEERAKGNILERFSAQQFPDLHSELNLSSLELGDSALYFCASSVGVGTDSYEQYFGPGTRLTVT.